This note documents a single TCR beta chain sequence. Its antigen is currently unknown. A much larger clonotype is one base distant, so this may be a read error. Prepared TCR beta cDNA libraries contained unique molecular identifiers. TCRdb redid the calling of the PCR reads with MiXCR, one entry per CDR3 protein. Seen here are about 770,000 distinct CDR3 sequences, roughly 50% observed once, and the top ten hold 4.9%. V was trimmed by 5 bases and J by 11 bases, leaving 15 bases between them. The CDR3 contains 11 residues. CDR1 DFQATT and CDR2 SNEGSKA come from the germline V gene (reference sequence). These data originate in a study of post-analysis software for immune sequencing data. General study points: TRBV5-6, TRBV5-1 and TRBV20-1 were among about 5 TRBV segments more frequent in patients than controls.

This chain connects TRBV20-1 to TRBJ2-5; maybe TRBD2 (5 bases). The receptor was derived from a girl aged 10-17 years with multiple sclerosis. Material: blood. The CDR3 DNA sequence: TGCAGTGCTTACGGGGAGTACGTGCAGTACTTC. Translation gives CSAYGEYVQYF.